This T cell receptor beta chain comes out of a study of radiation and T cells in renal cell carcinoma. Noted treatment: 15 Gy SBRT to primary tumor, nephrectomy 4 weeks later. Clear cell pathology was present in this patient's renal cell carcinoma. Profiling relied on immunoSEQ multiplex PCR, and the TCRdb table lists in-frame clones only, not all of them. The data contain around 9,600 clones, about 59% of them seen just once; the ten biggest clones take up over 15%. As regards this clone: The antigen remains undetermined.

CDR3 length: 18 residues. Study-wide findings and caveats: Sampling covered only about 0.96 g of each tumor. Dominant CDR3 motifs occupied more repertoire in irradiated than control tumors.

This sequence joins TRBV21-1 and TRBJ2-7; the table's D gene call, TRBD2, was not cross checked with the DNA. TRBV21-1 is described as a pseudogene. The clonotype comes from a man aged 55 to 70 with renal cell carcinoma. Source: tumor tissue, taken from a patient whose treatment included radiotherapy and nephrectomy. The CDR3 sequence: CASSNHAGGPPTPEEQYF. In DNA form, the CDR3 reads TGTGCCAGCAGCAACCATGCGGGAGGGCCCCCTACTCCTGAAGAGCAGTACTTC.